Sequencing of this TCR beta chain was carried out in a study of blood T cell repertoires in COVID-19. Turning to the study itself: From the United States, Italy and Spain came samples of acute and convalescent COVID-19. Sources were T cells, B-cell-depleted T cells, or PBMCs; the material itself was cDNA or gDNA.

In the original processing: Reference gene primers were amplified, and this amplification served to estimate nucleated cell counts. Libraries were prepared by immunoSEQ multiplex PCR; TCRdb keeps only in-frame clonotypes and omits some of them. That table supplies the V and J calls and clone size; D and trimming were determined from the DNA. The sample has under 200,000 clones, about 90% seen once. Remarks on this clone: The junction shows a germline mismatch at one end, possibly a read error.

This TCR was recovered from a man aged 55 to 70 with active or convalescent COVID-19. The sequenced sample was peripheral blood.

CDR3 DNA: TGTGCCAGCAGGGAAGCCGCAGGGACTCAAGAGACCCAGTACTTC. Its protein product is CASREAAGTQETQYF. The V gene is TRBV6-1, the J gene TRBJ2-5; tentatively, D is TRBD2 (6 bases). The CDR3 has 15 amino acids. From germline, CDR1 is MNHNS and CDR2 SASEGT.